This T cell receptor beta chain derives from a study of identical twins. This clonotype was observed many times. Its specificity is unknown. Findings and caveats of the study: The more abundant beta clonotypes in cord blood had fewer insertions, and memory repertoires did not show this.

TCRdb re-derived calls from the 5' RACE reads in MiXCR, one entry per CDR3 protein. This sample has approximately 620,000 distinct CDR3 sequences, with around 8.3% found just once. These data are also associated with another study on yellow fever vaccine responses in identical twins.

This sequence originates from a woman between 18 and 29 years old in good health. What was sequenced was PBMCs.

CDR3 sequence reads: CASSLARDEQFF. CDR3 DNA sequence: TGCGCCAGCAGCTTGGCGAGGGATGAGCAGTTCTTC. The chain is built from TRBV5-1 and TRBJ2-1; TRBD2 might be the D (5 bases). V lost 0 bases, J lost 8 bases, and 6 bases lay in between. CDR3 length: 12 residues. CDR1 SGHRS and CDR2 YFSETQ come from the germline V gene.